These 10 T cell receptor beta chains were sequenced from one sample in a study of radiotherapy plus CTLA-4 blockade in lung cancer. Measured with immunoSEQ multiplex PCR; TCRdb has only the in-frame clones, and not every one. This sample has under 100,000 clones, with about 80% found just once. This specimen consisted of peripheral blood, obtained from a patient treated with radiotherapy plus ipilimumab. All receptors come from a human donor with non-small cell lung cancer that progressed on radiotherapy plus ipilimumab.

The chain employs TRBV27 and TRBJ2-7; the D is unclear. V shed 0 bases and J shed 3 bases, with 6 bases lying between them. The germline V gene has CDR1 MNHEY and CDR2 SMNVEV (reference sequence). This CDR3 region has 13 residues. The CDR3 here is CASSLSPLYEQYF. In nucleotides, the CDR3 is TGTGCCAGCAGTTTATCGCCCCTCTACGAGCAGTACTTC.

J is TRBJ1-2 and V is TRBV5-1; 9 nucleotides align to TRBD1. From germline, CDR1 is SGHRS and CDR2 YFSETQ. After removal of 4 bases from V and 4 bases from J, the junction contained 11 bases not matched to a gene. The CDR3 is 16 residues long. CDR3 loop: CASSLETGQGSYGYTF. The CDR3 nucleotides read TGCGCCAGCAGCCTGGAGACCGGACAGGGGAGCTATGGCTACACCTTC.

The J gene is TRBJ1-1, the V gene TRBV19; no clear D. The CDR3 covers 13 residues. Between the trimmed V and J ends, which lost 5 bases and 5 bases, there was a span of 12 bases. Looked up from germline, CDR1 is LNHDA and CDR2 is SQIVND (reference sequence). The CDR3 region is CASSPRAGTEAFF. CDR3 nucleotide sequence: TGTGCCAGTAGTCCCCGGGCGGGGACTGAAGCTTTCTTT.

The chain recombines TRBV5-4 with TRBJ1-2; TRBD1 might be the D (5 bases). The CDR3 length is 15 residues. Germline V gene data show CDR1 as SGHNT and CDR2 as YYREEE (reference sequence). Deletions cut 0 bases from V and 6 bases from J, with 15 bases between. The CDR3 DNA reads as TGTGCCAGCAGCTTGGCAGGGAATAAGTGGAATGGCTACACCTTC. Amino acids: CASSLAGNKWNGYTF.

The CDR3 loop reads CASSPGGGREQFF. The CDR3, as DNA: TGTGCCAGCAGCCCTGGTGGGGGCCGGGAGCAGTTCTTC. The chain links TRBV7-2 to TRBJ2-1, with D possibly matching TRBD1 (6 bases). The germline gives CDR1 SGHTA, CDR2 FQGNSA. V lost 5 bases and J 10 bases, leaving 15 bases between the germline ends. CDR3 size: 13 residues.

This chain joins TRBV7-9 and TRBJ2-3; 8 nucleotides match TRBD2. CDR1 is SEHNR, CDR2 FQNEAQ, per germline (reference sequence). This CDR3 region has 15 residues. V shed 5 bases and J 6 bases; nucleotides not matched to a gene: 10. The CDR3 bases are TGTGCCAGCAGCCGTGCAGCGGGAGCGTCGGATACGCAGTATTTT. Its protein is CASSRAAGASDTQYF.

The chain employs TRBV14 and TRBJ2-7; D not certain. Germline CDR1 and CDR2: SGHDN and FVKESK. The V end lost 0 bases, the J end lost 5 bases, and 11 bases lay between the germline ends. The CDR3 length is 14 residues. CDR3 sequence (DNA): TGTGCCAGCAGCCAAGATCAATGGTCCCACGAGCAGTACTTC. It codes for CASSQDQWSHEQYF. Based on the CDR3 plus reference TRBV14 and TRBJ2-7, the full variable domain is EAGVTQFPSHSVIEKGQTVTLRCDPISGHDNLYWYRRVMGKEIKFLLHFVKESKQDESGMPNNRFLAERTGGTYSTLKVQPAELEDSGVYFCASSQDQWSHEQYFGPGTRLTVT.

This sequence joins TRBV6-6 and TRBJ2-3; the D gene is possibly TRBD2 (7 bases). Germline V lookup: CDR1 MNHNY, CDR2 SVGAGI (reference sequence). The V and J ends lost 0 bases and 0 bases respectively, with 10 bases between them. CDR3 length: 16 amino acids. CDR3 sequence: CASSYSRGGSTDTQYF. The CDR3 DNA sequence: TGTGCCAGCAGTTACTCGAGGGGGGGTAGCACAGATACGCAGTATTTT.

The chain employs TRBV18 and TRBJ2-7; D call uncertain. Between the trimmed V and J ends, which lost 0 bases and 5 bases, there was a span of 11 bases. CDR3 length equals 14 residues. Germline V CDR1 and CDR2: KGHSH, LQKENI. CDR3 protein: CASSPPTAFHEQYF. The CDR3 DNA sequence: TGTGCCAGCTCACCACCTACAGCATTCCACGAGCAGTACTTC. Full variable domain (outside the CDR3, taken from reference TRBV18 and TRBJ2-7): NAGVMQNPRHLVRRRGQEARLRCSPMKGHSHVYWYRQLPEEGLKFMVYLQKENIIDESGMPKERFSAEFPKEGPSILRIQQVVRGDSAAYFCASSPPTAFHEQYFGPGTRLTVT.

This chain connects TRBV7-2 to TRBJ2-3, with D uncertain. Germline V gene lookup returns CDR1 SGHTA and CDR2 FQGNSA. Trimming pared 4 bases from V and 4 bases from J, leaving 6 bases between. The CDR3 sequence is 12 residues long. The CDR3 loop reads CASSSPADTQYF. Here the CDR3 DNA reads TGTGCCAGCAGCTCCCCCGCAGATACGCAGTATTTT.